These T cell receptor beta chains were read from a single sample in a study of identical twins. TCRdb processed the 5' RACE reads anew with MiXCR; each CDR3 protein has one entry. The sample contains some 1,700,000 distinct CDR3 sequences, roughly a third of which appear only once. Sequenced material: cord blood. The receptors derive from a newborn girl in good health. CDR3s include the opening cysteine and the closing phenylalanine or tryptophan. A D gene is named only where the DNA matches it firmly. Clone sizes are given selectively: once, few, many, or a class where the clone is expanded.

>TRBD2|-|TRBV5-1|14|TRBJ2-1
CASSEPAGANEQFF
TGCGCCAGCAGCGAGCCAGCGGGAGCCAATGAGCAGTTCTTC
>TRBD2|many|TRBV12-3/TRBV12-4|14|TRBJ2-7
CASSFLAGAYEQYF
TGTGCCAGCAGTTTCCTAGCGGGGGCCTACGAGCAGTACTTC
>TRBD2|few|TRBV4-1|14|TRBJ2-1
CASRGLGVNNEQFF
TGCGCCAGCAGGGGACTAGGTGTAAATAATGAGCAGTTCTTC
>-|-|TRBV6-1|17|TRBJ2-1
CASRSSFGGTGGNEQFF
TGTGCCAGCAGATCCAGCTTCGGCGGGACCGGTGGGAATGAGCAGTTCTTC
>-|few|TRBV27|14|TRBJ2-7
CASSGSNTYYEQYF
TGTGCCAGCAGTGGGTCTAACACTTACTACGAGCAGTACTTC
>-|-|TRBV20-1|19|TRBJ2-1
CSARNRGRGSGTTYNEQFF
TGCAGTGCTCGTAACAGGGGGCGCGGTAGCGGGACCACCTACAATGAGCAGTTCTTC
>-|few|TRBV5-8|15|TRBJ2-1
CASSFLGRLWNEQFF
TGTGCCAGCAGCTTTTTAGGGAGGCTGTGGAATGAGCAGTTCTTC
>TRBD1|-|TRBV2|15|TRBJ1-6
CASSEETGANSPLHF
TGTGCCAGCAGTGAAGAGACAGGGGCTAATTCACCCCTCCACTTT
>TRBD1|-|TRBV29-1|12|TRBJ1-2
CSVKRGRDGYTF
TGCAGCGTCAAGAGGGGGCGGGATGGCTACACCTTC
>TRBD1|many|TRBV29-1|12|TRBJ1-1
CSVGQVNTEAFF
TGCAGCGTAGGACAGGTGAACACTGAAGCTTTCTTT